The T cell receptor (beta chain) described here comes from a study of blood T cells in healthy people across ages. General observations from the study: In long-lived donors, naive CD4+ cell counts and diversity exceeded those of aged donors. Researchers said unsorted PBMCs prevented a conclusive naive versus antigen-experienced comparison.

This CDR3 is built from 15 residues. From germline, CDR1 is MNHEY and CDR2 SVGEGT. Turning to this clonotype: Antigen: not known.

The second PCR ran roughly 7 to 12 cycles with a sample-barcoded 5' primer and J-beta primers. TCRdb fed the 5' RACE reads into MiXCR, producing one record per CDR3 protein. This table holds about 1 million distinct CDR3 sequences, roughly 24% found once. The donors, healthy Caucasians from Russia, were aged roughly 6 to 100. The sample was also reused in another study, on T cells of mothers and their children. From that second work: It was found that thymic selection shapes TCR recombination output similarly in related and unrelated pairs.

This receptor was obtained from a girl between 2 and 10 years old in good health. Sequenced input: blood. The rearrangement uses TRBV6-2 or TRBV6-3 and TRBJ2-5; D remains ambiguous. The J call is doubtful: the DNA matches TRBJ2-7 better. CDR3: CASSFNVEGPYEQYF. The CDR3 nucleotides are TGTGCCAGCAGTTTTAACGTCGAAGGCCCCTACGAGCAGTACTTC.